One and the same sample provided the 26 T cell receptor beta chains below, sequenced in a study of identical twins. MiXCR, run by TCRdb on the 5' RACE reads, gives a single entry per CDR3 protein. The sample lists about 470,000 distinct CDR3 sequences; 24% were seen once. These data were also filed under a second study, of T cells expressing NK-cell markers.

Sequencing was carried out using CD4+ T cells sorted from blood. All receptors derive from a woman aged 18 to 35 in good health.

This clonotype was picked up a small number of times. The chain uses TRBV27 and TRBJ2-1, with D perhaps matching TRBD1 or TRBD2 (5 bases each). V gave up 7 bases and J gave up 1 base, with 20 bases separating them. The germline CDR1 and CDR2 sequences are MNHEY and SMNVEV (reference sequence). This CDR3 spans 17 amino acids. CDR3 DNA sequence: TGTGCCAGCACCAATAAAGGGACGGCGGATTCCTACAATGAGCAGTTCTTC. Its protein is CASTNKGTADSYNEQFF.

V usage is TRBV7-9 and J usage is TRBJ1-6; TRBD1 matches 7 bases. The CDR3 is made up of 15 amino acids. After removal of 5 bases from V and 10 bases from J, the junction contained 11 bases not matched to a gene. Germline CDR1 and CDR2: SEHNR and FQNEAQ (reference sequence). CDR3 in amino acids: CASSPREGAGSPLHF. Written as DNA, the CDR3 is TGTGCCAGCAGCCCGCGAGAGGGGGCAGGATCACCCCTCCACTTT.

The V call is TRBV5-1, the J call TRBJ2-7; D may be TRBD2 (6 bases). V gave up 1 base and J gave up 5 bases, with 10 bases separating them. The CDR3 totals 13 residues. CDR1 and CDR2 from the germline V gene are SGHRS and YFSETQ. The CDR3 bases are TGCGCCAGCAGCTTGCGACGGGGGAACGAGCAGTACTTC. Translation: CASSLRRGNEQYF.

V usage is TRBV28 and J usage is TRBJ2-5; D uncertain. The germline CDR1 and CDR2 sequences are MDHEN and SYDVKM. This CDR3 has 14 residues. Trimming cost V 2 bases and J 5 bases, with 12 bases left between them. CDR3 protein: CASSLAWARETQYF. The CDR3 DNA sequence: TGTGCCAGCAGTTTAGCTTGGGCCAGGGAGACCCAGTACTTC.

This clonotype was recorded many times. V and J are TRBV29-1 and TRBJ2-1; D gene ambiguous. V lost 0 bases to trimming and J lost 0 bases, with 12 bases between them. The CDR3 contains 16 residues. Germline CDR1 and CDR2: SQVTM and ANQGSEA. CDR3 nucleotides: TGCAGCGTTGAAGAATACGACGCGAGCTCCTACAATGAGCAGTTCTTC. Protein: CSVEEYDASSYNEQFF.

This clonotype was seen more than once but under ten times. The chain is built from TRBV7-9 and TRBJ2-1; D gene unclear. The CDR3 length is 11 residues. Germline V lookup: CDR1 SEHNR, CDR2 FQNEAQ (reference sequence). V shed 10 bases and J shed 6 bases, with 10 bases lying between them. The CDR3 region has the DNA TGTGCCACCTCCCTGGCCAATGAGCAGTTCTTC. Amino acid sequence: CATSLANEQFF.

This clonotype was counted a few times. The rearrangement links TRBV5-1 to TRBJ2-3; D gene ambiguous. V was pared by 0 bases and J by 2 bases, with 10 bases between. The CDR3 length is 15 residues. Germline-derived CDR1 and CDR2 are SGHRS and YFSETQ. CDR3 sequence (DNA): TGCGCCAGCAGCTTGGACACGATCTCCACAGATACGCAGTATTTT. Its protein product is CASSLDTISTDTQYF.

This clonotype appeared many times. The CDR3 loop is CASSAPWGMNTEAFF. DNA of the CDR3: TGTGCCAGCAGCGCCCCATGGGGGATGAACACTGAAGCTTTCTTT. V is TRBV12-3 or TRBV12-4 and J is TRBJ1-1; D might be TRBD1 (5 bases). V dropped 6 bases and J dropped 0 bases, with 14 bases sitting between them. This CDR3 is built from 15 residues.

The gene calls are TRBV7-9 and TRBJ2-1, with D maybe TRBD2 (5 bases). Per germline, CDR1 SEHNR and CDR2 FQNEAQ (reference sequence). The CDR3 sequence is 12 residues long. The V and J ends lost 2 bases and 10 bases respectively, with 9 bases between them. The CDR3 here is CASSLLEREQFF. The CDR3, as DNA: TGTGCCAGCAGCTTACTTGAGCGGGAGCAGTTCTTC.

V is TRBV7-9 and J is TRBJ1-1, with a possible D match to TRBD1 (5 bases). This CDR3 is 13 amino acids long. Germline values: CDR1 SEHNR, CDR2 FQNEAQ (reference sequence). The V and J ends lost 10 bases and 3 bases respectively, with 15 bases between them. The CDR3 sequence is CAILPDSDTEAFF. The DNA for the CDR3 is TGTGCCATCCTGCCCGACAGCGACACTGAAGCTTTCTTT.

About this clonotype: One junction end does not reproduce the germline sequence, and a read error may be involved. V and J are TRBV12-3 or TRBV12-4 and TRBJ2-7, with no clear D. The CDR3 sequence is 14 residues long. CDR3 in amino acids: CASSLVNAAVEQYF. The CDR3 DNA reads as TGTGCCAGCAGCTTAGTAAACGCGGCAGTCGAGCAGTACTTC.

This clonotype has just a few counts. V is TRBV9 and J is TRBJ1-1; maybe TRBD1 (5 bases). CDR3 size: 15 residues. CDR1 and CDR2 (germline): SGDLS, YYNGEE. Trimming took off 0 bases at V and 5 bases at J, with 14 bases between the two ends. CDR3 residues: CASSVAGGRNTEAFF. CDR3 nucleotide sequence: TGTGCCAGCAGCGTAGCGGGGGGGAGGAATACTGAAGCTTTCTTT.

The V call is TRBV29-1, the J call TRBJ2-1; D remains ambiguous. The CDR3 runs to 11 residues. In germline, CDR1 is SQVTM, CDR2 ANQGSEA. Deletions cut 3 bases from V and 5 bases from J, with 5 bases between. The DNA for the CDR3 is TGCAGCGTTGAGAGGAACAATGAGCAGTTCTTC. Protein: CSVERNNEQFF.

A few counts support this clonotype. This chain uses TRBV19 with TRBJ2-5; the D call may be TRBD1 or TRBD2 (5 bases each). CDR1 and CDR2 (germline): LNHDA, SQIVND (reference sequence). V lost 3 bases, J lost 4 bases, and 15 bases lay in between. The CDR3 consists of 15 residues. The CDR3 bases are TGTGCCAGTAGTATCCGGGACGAGGGGTCAGAGACCCAGTACTTC. Its translation: CASSIRDEGSETQYF.

This chain connects TRBV6-1 to TRBJ2-2; a weak D match, TRBD1 (6 bases). This CDR3 is 17 amino acids long. Trimming took off 6 bases at V and 2 bases at J, with 19 bases between the two ends. CDR1 is MNHNS, CDR2 SASEGT, per germline. This chain's CDR3 is CASRPRSVGANTGELFF. DNA of the CDR3: TGTGCCAGCAGACCACGTAGCGTGGGGGCCAACACCGGGGAGCTGTTTTTT.

J is TRBJ2-1 and V is TRBV12-3 or TRBV12-4; possibly TRBD2 for D (5 bases). This CDR3 contains 16 residues. The ends were cut back, 4 bases at V and 0 bases at J, with 13 bases in the middle. CDR3 bases: TGTGCCAGCAGTTCCTTCCTGGCGGGCTCCTACAATGAGCAGTTCTTC. Protein: CASSSFLAGSYNEQFF.

This clonotype was counted a few times. The chain joins TRBV6-1 to TRBJ1-5; 8 bases are shared with TRBD1. Germline CDR1 is MNHNS and CDR2 is SASEGT. The CDR3 sequence is 14 residues long. V lost 6 bases, J lost 4 bases, and 5 bases stayed unmatched. CDR3 residues: CASRTRQGNQPQHF. The CDR3 nucleotides are TGTGCCAGCAGGACCCGACAGGGGAATCAGCCCCAGCATTTT.

This clonotype was found a few times. V gene TRBV10-1 combines with J gene TRBJ1-1; maybe TRBD1 (5 bases). The germline V gene has CDR1 WNHNN and CDR2 SYGVQD (reference sequence). The CDR3 runs 13 residues. Trimming removed 0 bases from V and 10 bases from J, with 12 bases in between. Written as DNA, the CDR3 is TGCGCCAGCAGTGAGTCGAATGGGGCGGGAGCTTTCTTT. This sequence encodes CASSESNGAGAFF.

This clonotype was seen a few times. The rearrangement uses TRBV3-1 and TRBJ2-1; TRBD2 matches at 11 bases. Germline assignment: CDR1 LGHDT and CDR2 YNNKEL (reference sequence). V gave up 3 bases and J gave up 16 bases; unmatched junction bases: 2. The CDR3 consists of 11 residues. In nucleotides, the CDR3 is TGTGCCAGCAGCCACGGGACTAGCGGATTCTTC. It codes for CASSHGTSGFF.

This chain links TRBV20-1 with TRBJ2-2; D gene uncertain. V lost 6 bases, J lost 0 bases, and 11 bases lay in between. The CDR3 is made up of 14 amino acids. CDR1 DFQATT and CDR2 SNEGSKA come from the germline V gene (reference sequence). CDR3 region: CSAAGRANTGELFF. In DNA, the CDR3 is TGCAGTGCCGCAGGACGGGCGAACACCGGGGAGCTGTTTTTT.

The chain joins TRBV20-1 to TRBJ2-3; 9 nucleotides line up with TRBD2. J was trimmed by 1 base and V by 2 bases; bases with no gene match: 1. This CDR3 comprises 14 residues. Germline V gene data show CDR1 as DFQATT and CDR2 as SNEGSKA (reference sequence). Here the CDR3 DNA reads TGCAGTGCTAGACTAGCGGGGCGCACAGATACGCAGTATTTT. This encodes CSARLAGRTDTQYF.

This clonotype has a handful of counts. V and J are TRBV20-1 and TRBJ2-2; D is undetermined. Germline CDR1 reads DFQATT; CDR2 reads SNEGSKA (reference sequence). Trimming removed 6 bases at V and 0 bases at J, with 14 bases between. The CDR3 runs 15 residues. CDR3 sequence reads: CSADPGETNTGELFF. CDR3 coding DNA: TGCAGTGCGGATCCTGGGGAAACGAACACCGGGGAGCTGTTTTTT.

The V call is TRBV10-3, the J call TRBJ1-5; unclear D gene. V was cut by 0 bases and J by 7 bases, with 16 bases left in between. The CDR3 covers 16 residues. Germline assignment: CDR1 ENHRY and CDR2 SYGVKD. Here the CDR3 reads CAISESTYTVTQPQHF. CDR3 DNA: TGTGCCATCAGTGAGTCGACATACACCGTTACGCAGCCCCAGCATTTT.

The chain links TRBV5-1 to TRBJ2-7; D is possibly TRBD2 (5 bases). The CDR3 has 15 residues. The ends were cut back, 6 bases at V and 3 bases at J, with 19 bases in the middle. CDR1 SGHRS and CDR2 YFSETQ come from the germline V gene. CDR3 residues: CASKLATGTSYEQYF. In nucleotides, the CDR3 is TGCGCCAGCAAACTTGCTACGGGAACGAGCTACGAGCAGTACTTC.

This clonotype came up a few times. The chain joins TRBV5-1 to TRBJ2-1; tentatively, D is TRBD1 or TRBD2 (5 bases each). Trimming left V 0 bases short and J 11 bases short, with 15 bases between. The CDR3 consists of 14 residues. The germline V gene encodes CDR1 SGHRS and CDR2 YFSETQ. The CDR3: CASSLDRSKRKQFF. The CDR3 nucleotides are TGCGCCAGCAGCTTGGACAGGTCCAAGCGGAAGCAGTTCTTC.

This clonotype has a handful of counts. V gene TRBV20-1 combines with J gene TRBJ2-1, with D possibly being TRBD2 (6 bases). The germline CDR1 and CDR2 sequences are DFQATT and SNEGSKA (reference sequence). This CDR3 spans 12 amino acids. V lost 3 bases, J lost 6 bases, and 9 bases lay in between. The CDR3 here is CSASGGFNEQFF. CDR3 coding DNA: TGCAGTGCTAGCGGGGGTTTCAATGAGCAGTTCTTC.